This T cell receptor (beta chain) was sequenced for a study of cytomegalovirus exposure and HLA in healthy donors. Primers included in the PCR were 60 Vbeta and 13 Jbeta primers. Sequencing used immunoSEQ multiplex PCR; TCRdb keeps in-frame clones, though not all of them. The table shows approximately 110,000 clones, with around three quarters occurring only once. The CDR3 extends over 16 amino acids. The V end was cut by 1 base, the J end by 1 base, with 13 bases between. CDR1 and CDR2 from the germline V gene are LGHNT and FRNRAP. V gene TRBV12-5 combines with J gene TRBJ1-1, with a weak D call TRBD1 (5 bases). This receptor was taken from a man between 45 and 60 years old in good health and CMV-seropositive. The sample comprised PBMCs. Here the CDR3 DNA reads TGTGCTAGTGGTTTGGGGCCGCCGGGGGGGAACACTGAAGCTTTCTTT. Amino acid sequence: CASGLGPPGGNTEAFF.